The entry below describes one T cell receptor beta chain. These data come from a study of blood T cell repertoires in COVID-19. The overall study: PBMCs, B-cell-depleted T cells, or T cells were the source of the cDNA or gDNA that made up the material.

The CDR3 consists of 20 residues. The V gene's germline CDR1 is LNHNV and CDR2 YYDKDF (reference sequence). V gave up 1 base and J gave up 2 bases, with 23 bases separating them. The protocol was immunoSEQ multiplex PCR, while the TCRdb copy is restricted to in-frame clones and leaves out a portion. Here the sample spans fewer than 250,000 clones, roughly 85% being singletons. The origin of this receptor is a woman in her 70s with active or convalescent COVID-19. The chain links TRBV15 to TRBJ2-2; a possible D gene is TRBD2 (6 bases). The sequenced material came from peripheral blood. Written as DNA, the CDR3 is TGTGCCACCAGCAGAGTACCAGGGACTTCCGCTCGAATCAACACCGGGGAGCTGTTTTTT. Translated, it gives CATSRVPGTSARINTGELFF.